One and the same sample provided the 22 T cell receptor beta chains below, sequenced in a study of blood T cell repertoires in COVID-19 (dated by TCRdb to 2020 to 2021). Libraries were made using the immunoSEQ multiplex PCR assay. Here the immuneACCESS table is served through TCRdb, limited to in-frame sequences with V and J called. Missing clones are a known gap in these copies; in checked studies unresolved V genes cover under half, and the rest lacks a known reason. The sample yields around 280,000 clones; approximately 90% were counted once. Of the sample, 6% to 6.5% is held by the ten largest clones. Sequencing was carried out using PBMCs or T cells enriched from blood (not recorded which). The origin of the receptors is a woman aged 40 to 50 who had recovered from COVID-19.

The V and J genes are TRBV2 and TRBJ1-5; no firm D call. Germline V lookup: CDR1 SNHLY, CDR2 FYNNEI. CDR3 length: 14 residues. V was clipped by 7 bases and J by 0 bases, with 10 bases between them. The CDR3 is CASTRDLSNQPQHF. In DNA, the CDR3 is TGTGCCAGCACTCGGGATCTTAGCAATCAGCCCCAGCATTTT.

This clone appeared a single time. V usage is TRBV7-3 and J usage is TRBJ2-7; D perhaps matches TRBD2 (5 bases). The CDR3 totals 15 residues. V lost 0 bases to trimming and J lost 4 bases, with 13 bases between them. The germline V gene encodes CDR1 SGHTA and CDR2 FQGTGA. CDR3 nucleotides: TGTGCCAGCAGCTTAACGGGAGTTGGGTTTTACGAGCAGTACTTC. This encodes CASSLTGVGFYEQYF.

The chain recombines TRBV7-2 with TRBJ2-7; D unclear. The CDR3 covers 13 residues. The V gene lost 7 bases and the J gene lost 3 bases, with 13 bases spanning the gap. CDR1 is SGHTA, CDR2 FQGNSA, per germline. CDR3 residues: CASTRGSFYEQYF. CDR3 DNA: TGTGCCAGCACCCGAGGCTCTTTCTACGAGCAGTACTTC.

The gene calls are TRBV6-2 or TRBV6-3 and TRBJ2-2, with 9 bases that match TRBD2. CDR1 and CDR2 (germline): MNHEY, SVGEGT. Trimming at V came to 6 bases and at J to 0 bases, leaving 5 bases not matched to a gene. The CDR3 runs to 16 residues. The CDR3 region has the DNA TGTGCCAGCAGCTCAGGACTAGCGTCGAACACCGGGGAGCTGTTTTTT. This codes for CASSSGLASNTGELFF.

The chain uses TRBV3-1 (or the pseudogene TRBV3-2) and TRBJ1-1, with D possibly TRBD1 on 6 matching bases. V lost 5 bases and J lost 4, with 23 bases in between. The length of the CDR3 is 17 residues. Germline loops: CDR1 LGHDT, CDR2 YNNKEL (reference sequence). CDR3 in amino acids: CASSAQTHLQGPTEAFF. The DNA of the CDR3 is TGTGCCAGCAGCGCCCAGACCCACTTACAGGGCCCCACTGAAGCTTTCTTT.

V gene TRBV10-3 combines with J gene TRBJ2-5; D may be TRBD1 (6 bases). V was shortened by 5 bases and J by 4 bases, with 17 bases between the two germline ends. The length of the CDR3 is 15 residues. The germline CDR1 and CDR2 sequences are ENHRY and SYGVKD. The CDR3 here is CAISPSTGSRETQYF. CDR3 nucleotides: TGTGCCATCAGTCCGAGTACAGGGAGTCGAGAGACCCAGTACTTC.

The chain is built from TRBV14 and TRBJ2-3; the D gene is possibly TRBD1 (5 bases). Between the trimmed V and J ends, which lost 0 bases and 7 bases, there was a span of 11 bases. CDR1 SGHDN and CDR2 FVKESK come from the germline V gene. CDR3 length: 14 residues. The CDR3 loop reads CASSQEQVVYTQYF. CDR3 nucleotides: TGTGCCAGCAGCCAAGAACAGGTAGTCTATACGCAGTATTTT.

The V and J genes are TRBV30 and TRBJ2-1; 7 bases agree with TRBD1. CDR3 size: 14 residues. Looked up from germline, CDR1 is GTSNPN and CDR2 is SVGIG (reference sequence). V gave up 2 bases and J gave up 8 bases; unmatched junction bases: 9. This CDR3 is CAWSIGGASDEQFF. CDR3 nucleotide sequence: TGTGCCTGGAGTATAGGGGGCGCTTCAGATGAGCAGTTCTTC.

CDR3 sequence (DNA): TGTGCCGGAAGACACAGGGATCGGGGTGAAAAACTGTTTTTT. Protein sequence: CAGRHRDRGEKLFF. This rearrangement joins TRBV30 to TRBJ1-4; tentatively, D is TRBD1 (6 bases). The V end lost 8 bases, the J end lost 7 bases, and 20 bases lay between the germline ends. CDR1 GTSNPN and CDR2 SVGIG come from the germline V gene (reference sequence). There are 14 residues in the CDR3.

The chain employs TRBV9 and TRBJ2-7; 12 bases line up with TRBD2. The CDR3 runs 15 residues. Trimming cost V 2 bases and J 7 bases; bases outside gene matches: 7. The germline V gene has CDR1 SGDLS and CDR2 YYNGEE. The CDR3 DNA reads TGTGCCAGCAGCGTGGGGACTAGCGGGTCTGATGAGCAGTACTTC. This translates into CASSVGTSGSDEQYF.

This chain links TRBV7-2 with TRBJ1-1; D might be TRBD1 (5 bases). This CDR3 has 14 residues. Between the trimmed V and J ends, which lost 0 bases and 5 bases, there was a span of 10 bases. CDR1 is SGHTA and CDR2 is FQGNSA in the germline V gene. The CDR3 DNA reads as TGTGCCAGCAGCTTAGCGGTGACAGTGACTGAAGCTTTCTTT. Translated, it gives CASSLAVTVTEAFF.

V is TRBV11-1 and J is TRBJ1-4, with TRBD1 matching 9 bases. Germline loops: CDR1 SGHAT, CDR2 FQDESV (reference sequence). This CDR3 is 13 amino acids long. J gave up 8 bases and V 3 bases, and 1 base lay outside the gene matches. The CDR3 nucleotides are TGTGCCAGCAGCTTCGGACAGGGGGAAAAACTGTTTTTT. This gives the protein CASSFGQGEKLFF.

V is TRBV28 and J is TRBJ1-6; no definite D call. Trimming stripped 2 bases from V and 3 bases from J, with 5 bases between. Germline CDR1 reads MDHEN; CDR2 reads SYDVKM. This CDR3 has 14 residues. CDR3 DNA sequence: TGTGCCAGCAGTTTACAGGACTATAATTCACCCCTCCACTTT. Amino acids: CASSLQDYNSPLHF.

The genes are TRBV4-1 and TRBJ2-7; D gene ambiguous. The CDR3 extends over 14 amino acids. Germline V gene data show CDR1 as MGHRA and CDR2 as YSYEKL. The V end lost 4 bases, the J end lost 0 bases, and 10 bases lay between the germline ends. The CDR3: CASSPSTSSYEQYF. The CDR3 coding sequence is TGCGCCAGCAGCCCCTCCACGAGCTCCTACGAGCAGTACTTC.

V is TRBV5-4 and J is TRBJ2-3; weak D call: TRBD2 (5 bases). Germline CDR1 SGHNT, CDR2 YYREEE (reference sequence). The CDR3 has 16 residues. V was trimmed by 1 base and J by 3 bases, leaving 15 bases between them. The CDR3 protein is CASSLRWRGRTDTQYF. The CDR3 DNA is TGTGCCAGCAGCTTGAGGTGGAGAGGGCGGACAGATACGCAGTATTTT.

This clone was picked up a small number of times. The chain joins TRBV9 to TRBJ2-7; 8 bases match TRBD2. CDR1 and CDR2 (germline): SGDLS, YYNGEE. CDR3 size: 14 residues. Trimming took 3 bases from V and 1 from J; bases not matched to a gene: 3. CDR3 nucleotides: TGTGCCAGCAGCGAGATAGCGGGATCCTACGAGCAGTACTTC. This sequence encodes CASSEIAGSYEQYF.

The gene calls are TRBV24-1 and TRBJ2-1; D is unresolved. This CDR3 is 14 amino acids long. Deletions cut 9 bases from V and 1 base from J, with 12 bases between. Per the germline V gene, CDR1 is KGHDR and CDR2 is SFDVKD. The CDR3 DNA reads as TGTGCCACCTCGCCAGCGAGGTCCTACAATGAGCAGTTCTTC. This translates into CATSPARSYNEQFF.

V and J are TRBV25-1 and TRBJ1-4; TRBD1 aligns across 7 bases. There are 14 residues in the CDR3. The trim removed 4 bases at V and 5 bases at J, leaving 4 bases unmatched. Germline V gene sequence: CDR1 MGHDK, CDR2 SYGVNS. The CDR3 coding sequence is TGTGCCAGCAGTGGGACAGGACGAAATGAAAAACTGTTTTTT. This translates into CASSGTGRNEKLFF. Looking up the rest from reference TRBV25-1 and TRBJ1-4 gives the full variable domain: EADIYQTPRYLVIGTGKKITLECSQTMGHDKMYWYQQDPGMELHLIHYSYGVNSTEKGDLSSESTVSRIRTEHFPLTLESARPSHTSQYLCASSGTGRNEKLFFGSGTQLSVL.

J is TRBJ1-5 and V is TRBV1. TRBV1 is designated a pseudogene. The CDR3 covers 16 residues. CDR3 sequence (DNA): TGCACGCAGCCCAACGGCGGTCTCGGGGAACCTCAGCCCCAGCATTTT. It specifies CTQPNGGLGEPQPQHF.

The CDR3 region is CASSQAEKLFF. The CDR3 DNA reads as TGTGCCAGCAGTCAAGCAGAAAAACTGTTTTTT. The rearrangement links TRBV28 to TRBJ1-4; no clear D gene. In germline, CDR1 is MDHEN, CDR2 SYDVKM. V was cut by 5 bases and J by 8 bases, with 6 bases left in between. This CDR3 contains 11 residues. Full variable domain (rest looked up from reference TRBV28 and TRBJ1-4): DVKVTQSSRYLVKRTGEKVFLECVQDMDHENMFWYRQDPGLGLRLIYFSYDVKMKEKGDIPEGYSVSREKKERFSLILESASTNQTSMYLCASSQAEKLFFGSGTQLSVL.

The CDR3 DNA follows: TGTGCCAGCAGCACTGGGGGGGTAACAACTAATGAAAAACTGTTTTTT. Protein sequence: CASSTGGVTTNEKLFF. The V call is TRBV7-2, the J call TRBJ1-4, with a tentative D call TRBD1 (5 bases). The CDR3 totals 16 residues. The germline V and J ends were trimmed by 5 bases and 0 bases, with 13 bases remaining between them. Germline V gives CDR1 SGHTA, CDR2 FQGNSA.

The chain links TRBV7-6 to TRBJ2-2; the D gene is possibly TRBD1 (6 bases). V lost 5 bases to trimming and J lost 3 bases, with 19 bases between them. Germline V gives CDR1 SGHVS, CDR2 FNYEAQ. The CDR3 loop spans 17 amino acids. This chain's CDR3 is CASSPSLVPGDTGELFF. The CDR3 coding sequence is TGTGCCAGCAGCCCCAGTTTGGTACCAGGGGACACCGGGGAGCTGTTTTTT.